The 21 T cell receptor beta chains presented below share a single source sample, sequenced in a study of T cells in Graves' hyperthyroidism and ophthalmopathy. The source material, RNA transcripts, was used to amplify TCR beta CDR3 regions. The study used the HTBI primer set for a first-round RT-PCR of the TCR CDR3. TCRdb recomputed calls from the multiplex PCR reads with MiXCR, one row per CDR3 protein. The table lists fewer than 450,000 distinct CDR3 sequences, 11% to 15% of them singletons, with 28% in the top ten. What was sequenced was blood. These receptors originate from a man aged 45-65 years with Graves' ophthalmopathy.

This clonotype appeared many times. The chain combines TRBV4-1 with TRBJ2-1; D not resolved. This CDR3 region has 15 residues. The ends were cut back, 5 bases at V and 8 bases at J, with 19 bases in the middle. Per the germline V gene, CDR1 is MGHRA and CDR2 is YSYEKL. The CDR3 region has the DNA TGCGCCAGCAGCGGCTTGGGCGGCCCTTCGGATGAGCAGTTCTTC. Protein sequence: CASSGLGGPSDEQFF.

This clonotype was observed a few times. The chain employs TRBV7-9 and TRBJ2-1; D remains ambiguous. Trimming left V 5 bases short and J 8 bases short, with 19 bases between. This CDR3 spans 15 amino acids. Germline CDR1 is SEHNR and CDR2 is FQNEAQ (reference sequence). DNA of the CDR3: TGTGCCAGCAGCGATCCGGGCCCCAGGTGGGATGAGCAGTTCTTC. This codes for CASSDPGPRWDEQFF. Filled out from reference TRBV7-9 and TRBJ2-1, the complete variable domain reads DTGVSQNPRHKITKRGQNVTFRCDPISEHNRLYWYRQTLGQGPEFLTYFQNEAQLEKSRLLSDRFSAERPKGSFSTLEIQRTEQGDSAMYLCASSDPGPRWDEQFFGPGTRLTVL.

The CDR3 nucleotides read TGTGCCACCTCGGGCAGGACGGAGACCCAGTACTTC. Its translation is CATSGRTETQYF. The chain has TRBV6-1 and TRBJ2-5; no firm D call. The germline gives CDR1 MNHNS, CDR2 SASEGT. Trimming removed 10 bases at V and 5 bases at J, with 14 bases between. This CDR3 is built from 12 residues.

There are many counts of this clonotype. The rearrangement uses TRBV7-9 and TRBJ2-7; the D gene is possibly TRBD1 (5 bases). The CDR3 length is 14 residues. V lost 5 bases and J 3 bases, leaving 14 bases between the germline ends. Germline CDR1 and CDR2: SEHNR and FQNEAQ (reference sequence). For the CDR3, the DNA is TGTGCCAGCAGCCTATTAGGGGCCAACTACGAGCAGTACTTC. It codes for CASSLLGANYEQYF.

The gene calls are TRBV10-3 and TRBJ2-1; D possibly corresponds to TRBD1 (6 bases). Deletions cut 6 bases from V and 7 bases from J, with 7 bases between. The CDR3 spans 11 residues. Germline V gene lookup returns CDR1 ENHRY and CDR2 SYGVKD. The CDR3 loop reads CAISQGNEQFF. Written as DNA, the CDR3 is TGTGCCATCAGCCAGGGGAATGAGCAGTTCTTC.

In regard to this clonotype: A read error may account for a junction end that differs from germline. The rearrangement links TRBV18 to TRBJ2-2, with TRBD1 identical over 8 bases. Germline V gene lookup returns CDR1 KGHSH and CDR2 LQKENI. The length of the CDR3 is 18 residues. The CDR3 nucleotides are TGTGCCAGCTCACCCTTATCAGGGGGCGCCCAGAACATCGGGGAGCTGTTTTTT. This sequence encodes CASSPLSGGAQNIGELFF.

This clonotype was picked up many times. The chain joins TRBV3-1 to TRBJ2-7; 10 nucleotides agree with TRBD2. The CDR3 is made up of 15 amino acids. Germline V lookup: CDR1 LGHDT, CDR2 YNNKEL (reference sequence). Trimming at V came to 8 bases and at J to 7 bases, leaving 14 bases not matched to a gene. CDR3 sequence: CASGTSAGGAWEQYF. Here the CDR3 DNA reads TGTGCCAGCGGGACGTCAGCGGGAGGGGCCTGGGAGCAGTACTTC.

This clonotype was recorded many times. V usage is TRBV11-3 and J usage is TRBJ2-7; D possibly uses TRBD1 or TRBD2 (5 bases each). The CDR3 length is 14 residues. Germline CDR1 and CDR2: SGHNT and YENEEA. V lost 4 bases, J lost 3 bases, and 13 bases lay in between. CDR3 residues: CASSYRDGDYEQYF. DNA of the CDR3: TGTGCCAGCAGCTACCGGGACGGGGACTACGAGCAGTACTTC.

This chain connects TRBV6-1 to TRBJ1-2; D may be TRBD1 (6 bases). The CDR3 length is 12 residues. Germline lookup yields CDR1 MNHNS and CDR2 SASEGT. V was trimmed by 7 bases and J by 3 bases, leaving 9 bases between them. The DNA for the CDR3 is TGTGCCAGCAAAGGGACATACTATGGCTACACCTTC. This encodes CASKGTYYGYTF.

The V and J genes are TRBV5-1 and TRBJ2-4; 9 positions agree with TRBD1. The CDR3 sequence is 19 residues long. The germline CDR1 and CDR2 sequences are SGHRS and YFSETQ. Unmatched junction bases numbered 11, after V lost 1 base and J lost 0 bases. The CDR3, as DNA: TGCGCCAGCAGCTTGACATACGGACAGGGGCAAATAGCCAAAAACATTCAGTACTTC. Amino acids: CASSLTYGQGQIAKNIQYF.

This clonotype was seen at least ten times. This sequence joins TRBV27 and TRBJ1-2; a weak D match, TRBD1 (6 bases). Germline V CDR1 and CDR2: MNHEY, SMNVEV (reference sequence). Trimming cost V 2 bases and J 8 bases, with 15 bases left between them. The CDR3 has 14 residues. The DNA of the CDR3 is TGTGCCAGCAGTTTAGGGGAGGGGGTTCGCGGCTACACCTTC. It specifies CASSLGEGVRGYTF.

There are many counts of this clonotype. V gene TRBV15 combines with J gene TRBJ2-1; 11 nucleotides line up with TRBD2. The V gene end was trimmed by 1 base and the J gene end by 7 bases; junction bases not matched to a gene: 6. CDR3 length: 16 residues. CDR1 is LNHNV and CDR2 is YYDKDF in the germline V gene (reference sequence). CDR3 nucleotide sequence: TGTGCCACCAGCAGAGGGCTAGCGGGAGGCGATAATGAGCAGTTCTTC. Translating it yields CATSRGLAGGDNEQFF.

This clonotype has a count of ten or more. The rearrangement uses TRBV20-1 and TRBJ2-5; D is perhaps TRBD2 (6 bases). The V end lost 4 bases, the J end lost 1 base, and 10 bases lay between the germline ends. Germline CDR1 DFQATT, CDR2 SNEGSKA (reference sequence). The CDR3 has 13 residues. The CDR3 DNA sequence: TGCAGTGCTAACTTAGCGGTCCAAGAGACCCAGTACTTC. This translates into CSANLAVQETQYF.

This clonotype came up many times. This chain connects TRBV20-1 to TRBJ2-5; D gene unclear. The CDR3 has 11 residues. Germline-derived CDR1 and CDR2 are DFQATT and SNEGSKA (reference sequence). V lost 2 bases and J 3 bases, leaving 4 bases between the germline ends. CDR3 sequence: CSARPKETQYF. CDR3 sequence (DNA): TGCAGTGCTAGACCTAAAGAGACCCAGTACTTC.

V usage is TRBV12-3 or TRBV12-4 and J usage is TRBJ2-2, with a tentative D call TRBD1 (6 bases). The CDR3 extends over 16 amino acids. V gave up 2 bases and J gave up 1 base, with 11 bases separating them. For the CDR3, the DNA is TGTGCCAGCAGTTTAAGGGCAGGGGTGAACACCGGGGAGCTGTTTTTT. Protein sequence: CASSLRAGVNTGELFF.

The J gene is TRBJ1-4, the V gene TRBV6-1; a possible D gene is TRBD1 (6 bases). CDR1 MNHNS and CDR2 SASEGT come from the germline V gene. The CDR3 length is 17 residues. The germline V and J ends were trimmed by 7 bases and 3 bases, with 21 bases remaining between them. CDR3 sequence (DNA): TGTGCCAGCAATCCCTTGGGTGGGGGCTTGGCTAATGAAAAACTGTTTTTT. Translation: CASNPLGGGLANEKLFF.

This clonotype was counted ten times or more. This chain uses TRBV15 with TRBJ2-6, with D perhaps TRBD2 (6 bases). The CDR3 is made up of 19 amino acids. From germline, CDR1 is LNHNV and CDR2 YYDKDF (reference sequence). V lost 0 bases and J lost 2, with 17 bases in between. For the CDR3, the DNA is TGTGCCACCAGCAGAGACAGTAGCACGGGACTTACTGGGGCCAACGTCCTGACTTTC. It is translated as CATSRDSSTGLTGANVLTF.

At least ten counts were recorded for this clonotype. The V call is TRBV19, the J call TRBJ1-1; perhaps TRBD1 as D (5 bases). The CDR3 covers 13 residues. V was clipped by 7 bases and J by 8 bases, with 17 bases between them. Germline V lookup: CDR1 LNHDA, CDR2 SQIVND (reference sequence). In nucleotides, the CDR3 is TGTGCCAGTATCCTCGGCGGGGCGGCGGAAGCTTTCTTT. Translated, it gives CASILGGAAEAFF. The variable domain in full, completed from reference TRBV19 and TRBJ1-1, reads DGGITQSPKYLFRKEGQNVTLSCEQNLNHDAMYWYRQDPGQGLRLIYYSQIVNDFQKGDIAEGYSVSREKKESFPLTVTSAQKNPTAFYLCASILGGAAEAFFGQGTRLTVV.

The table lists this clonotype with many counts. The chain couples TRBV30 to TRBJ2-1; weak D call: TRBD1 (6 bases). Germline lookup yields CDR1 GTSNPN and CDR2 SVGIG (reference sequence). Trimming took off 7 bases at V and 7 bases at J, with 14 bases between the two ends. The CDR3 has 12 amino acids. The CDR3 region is CALQRGINEQFF. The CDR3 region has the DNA TGTGCCTTACAAAGGGGGATTAATGAGCAGTTCTTC.

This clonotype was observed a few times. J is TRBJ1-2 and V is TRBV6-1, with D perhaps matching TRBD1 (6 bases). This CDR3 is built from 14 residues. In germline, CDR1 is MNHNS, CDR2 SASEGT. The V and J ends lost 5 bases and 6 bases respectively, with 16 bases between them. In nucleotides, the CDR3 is TGTGCCAGCAGTAAACGGGGAGCAGGGGATGGCTACACCTTC. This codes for CASSKRGAGDGYTF.

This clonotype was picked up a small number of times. The chain's CDR3 is CASSFQMFNTQYF. DNA of the CDR3: TGTGCCAGCAGTTTCCAGATGTTCAATACGCAGTATTTT. This chain joins TRBV6-2 or TRBV6-3 and TRBJ2-3; no firm D call. CDR1 MNHEY and CDR2 SVGEGT come from the germline V gene. The ends were cut back, 4 bases at V and 7 bases at J, with 12 bases in the middle. CDR3 length: 13 residues.